The 9 T cell receptor beta chains given below trace back to one sample, sequenced in a study of blood T cell repertoires in COVID-19. The protocol was immunoSEQ multiplex PCR, while the TCRdb copy is restricted to in-frame clones and leaves out a portion. In the table there are under 250,000 clones, 81% of which are singletons. Sequencing input: peripheral blood. The origin of the receptors is an elderly woman with acute or convalescent COVID-19.

The CDR3 sequence is CASSVSGLAAYEQYF. The CDR3 bases are TGCGCCAGCAGTGTTTCGGGACTAGCGGCCTACGAGCAGTACTTC. This chain links TRBV10-2 with TRBJ2-7, with 11 bases lining up with TRBD2. V lost 4 bases and J lost 2; bases outside the gene matches: 4. CDR3 length equals 15 residues. The germline CDR1 and CDR2 sequences are WSHSY and SAAADI.

The chain recombines TRBV7-9 with TRBJ2-7; 7 bases agree with TRBD2. CDR3 length equals 12 residues. Germline V CDR1 and CDR2: SEHNR, FQNEAQ (reference sequence). V lost 7 bases to trimming and J lost 2 bases; unmatched junction nucleotides: 2. The CDR3 protein is CASMSGTYEQYF. CDR3 in DNA: TGTGCCAGCATGAGCGGGACCTACGAGCAGTACTTC.

This clone has a single count. The V gene is TRBV7-2, the J gene TRBJ2-5; 12 nucleotides match TRBD2. Germline values: CDR1 SGHTA, CDR2 FQGNSA. V gave up 4 bases and J gave up 4 bases; unmatched junction bases: 7. This CDR3 comprises 16 residues. The CDR3 nucleotides read TGTGCCAGCAGCTCCCAACTAGCGGGGGGAGGAGAGACCCAGTACTTC. Protein sequence: CASSSQLAGGGETQYF.

This chain links TRBV5-4 with TRBJ1-2; TRBD1 aligns across 11 bases. Losses at the gene ends were 4 bases for V and 4 bases for J; bases not matched to a gene: 6. The CDR3 sequence is 15 residues long. Germline V CDR1 and CDR2: SGHNT, YYREEE (reference sequence). CDR3 protein: CASSPGQGAIYGYTF. Written as DNA, the CDR3 is TGTGCCAGCAGCCCCGGACAGGGGGCAATCTATGGCTACACCTTC.

CDR3 coding DNA: TGTGCCAGCAGTGAAGCGGCAGGGACAGATGGCTACACCTTC. As protein: CASSEAAGTDGYTF. The chain recombines TRBV6-1 with TRBJ1-2; 7 nucleotides align to TRBD1. CDR3 length equals 14 residues. Germline CDR1 and CDR2: MNHNS and SASEGT. J lost 6 bases, V lost 0 bases, and 4 bases had no gene match.

This chain connects TRBV11-1 to TRBJ1-6; D gene ambiguous. Germline CDR1 is SGHAT and CDR2 is FQDESV (reference sequence). Between the trimmed V and J ends, which lost 2 bases and 9 bases, there was a span of 17 bases. The CDR3 length is 16 residues. CDR3 nucleotides: TGTGCCAGCAGCTTATCGGTCGGGGTCCCGTTTTCACCCCTCCACTTT. Translated, it gives CASSLSVGVPFSPLHF.

The chain employs TRBV24-1 and TRBJ2-7; 11 bases align to TRBD2. Trimming removed 4 bases from V and 2 bases from J; junction bases left unmatched: 15. Germline V gene sequence: CDR1 KGHDR, CDR2 SFDVKD. The CDR3 runs 19 residues. This CDR3 reads CATSDPFTPATSGAYEQYF. Here the CDR3 DNA reads TGTGCCACCAGTGACCCATTCACACCGGCGACTAGCGGGGCCTACGAGCAGTACTTC.

CDR3 region: CASSLAPGIEQYF. The CDR3 region has the DNA TGCGCCAGCAGCTTGGCCCCAGGGATTGAGCAGTACTTC. The genes are TRBV5-1 and TRBJ2-7; D possibly corresponds to TRBD1 (5 bases). V was pared by 0 bases and J by 7 bases, with 11 bases between. Germline CDR1 is SGHRS and CDR2 is YFSETQ. The CDR3 totals 13 residues. Full variable domain (remainder filled in from reference TRBV5-1 and TRBJ2-7): KAGVTQTPRYLIKTRGQQVTLSCSPISGHRSVSWYQQTPGQGLQFLFEYFSETQRNKGNFPGRFSGRQFSNSRSEMNVSTLELGDSALYLCASSLAPGIEQYFGPGTRLTVT.

This chain uses TRBV19 with TRBJ1-5, with 10 bases aligning to TRBD1. The CDR3 runs to 16 residues. The ends lost 7 bases at V and 3 bases at J; junction bases unmatched: 9. Per the germline V gene, CDR1 is LNHDA and CDR2 is SQIVND (reference sequence). For the CDR3, the DNA is TGTGCCAGTAATGCCAGGGACAGGGGCCCCAATCAGCCCCAGCATTTT. Protein product: CASNARDRGPNQPQHF.